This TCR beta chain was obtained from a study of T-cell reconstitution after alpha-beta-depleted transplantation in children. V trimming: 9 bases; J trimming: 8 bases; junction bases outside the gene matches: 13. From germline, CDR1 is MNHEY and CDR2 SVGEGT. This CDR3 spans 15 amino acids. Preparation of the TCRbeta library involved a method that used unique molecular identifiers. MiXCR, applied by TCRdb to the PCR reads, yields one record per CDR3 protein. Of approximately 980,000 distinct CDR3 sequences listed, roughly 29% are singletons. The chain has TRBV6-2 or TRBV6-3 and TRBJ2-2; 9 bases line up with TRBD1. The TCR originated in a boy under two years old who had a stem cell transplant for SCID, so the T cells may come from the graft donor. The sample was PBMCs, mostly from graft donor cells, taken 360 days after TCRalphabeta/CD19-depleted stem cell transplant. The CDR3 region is CASQNRDRVSGELFF. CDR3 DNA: TGTGCCAGTCAAAACCGGGACAGGGTTTCGGGGGAGCTGTTTTTT.